This paragraph reports one TCR beta chain. The target antigen is unknown. These data belong to a study of shared clonotypes between healthy human individuals. As for the study in general: Each donor had three CD4 naive, three CD4 memory, two CD8 naive and one CD8 memory plate.

This table comes from immunoSEQ multiplex PCR, and its TCRdb copy is limited to in-frame clones, with some not included. Counted here are 2 million to 2.5 million clones, 95% occurring once; the ten biggest clones make up around 0.13%. Adult Caucasians living in Nashville, Tennessee made up all of the donors. A CD45RA-negative memory subset and a CD45RA+ naive subset were separated from the CD4+ cells. Overall study results and limits: The sole specimen, blood, was sampled, and tissue repertoires likely differ.

The TCR sequence derives from a man between 18 and 35 years old in good health. Sequencing input: naive CD4+ T cells sorted from blood. This sample's subset: CD45RA+ positively selected.

CDR3 protein: CASSLKEGMNTEAFF. Here the CDR3 DNA reads TGCGCCAGCAGCTTGAAAGAGGGGATGAACACTGAAGCTTTCTTT. The chain uses TRBV5-1 and TRBJ1-1; a weak D match, TRBD1 (5 bases). V lost 1 base, J lost 0 bases, and 10 bases lay in between. CDR3 length: 15 residues. CDR1 and CDR2 from the germline V gene are SGHRS and YFSETQ.